The 29 T cell receptor beta chains presented below share a single source sample, sequenced in a study of T cell repertoires in cytomegalovirus infection. MiXCR, applied by TCRdb to the reads, yields one record per CDR3 protein. The table has just over 450,000 distinct CDR3 sequences, 40% to 50% seen once; the top ten hold about 45%. These receptors have no known antigen. Source: cultured PBMCs, taken from culture after CMV antigen stimulation. These receptors all stem from a human donor in good health (CMV status not recorded). Some clones in this sample may be carry-over from other donors' samples.

This chain joins TRBV6-2 or TRBV6-3 and TRBJ2-5; D call uncertain. The germline V gene encodes CDR1 MNHEY and CDR2 SVGEGT. This CDR3 spans 15 amino acids. V was shortened by 5 bases and J by 4 bases, with 17 bases between the two germline ends. The CDR3 coding sequence is TGTGCCAGCAGTGCCGCTGGAAGGGCAAGAGAGACCCAGTACTTC. It specifies CASSAAGRARETQYF.

This rearrangement joins TRBV12-3 or TRBV12-4 to TRBJ2-6; D not certain. Deletions cut 6 bases from V and 0 bases from J, with 18 bases between. This CDR3 is built from 18 residues. CDR3 residues: CASSTWRPPFSGANVLTF. The CDR3 DNA reads TGTGCCAGCAGCACGTGGCGTCCTCCCTTCTCTGGGGCCAACGTCCTGACTTTC.

The chain uses TRBV7-9 and TRBJ2-7; 7 bases fit TRBD1. The length of the CDR3 is 13 residues. The V and J ends lost 1 base and 5 bases, in that order; junction bases with no gene match: 2. Germline loops: CDR1 SEHNR, CDR2 FQNEAQ (reference sequence). The CDR3, as DNA: TGTGCCAGCAGCTTAGGGACAGGCCACGAGCAGTACTTC. Protein: CASSLGTGHEQYF.

This clonotype was seen a few times. The rearrangement uses TRBV7-2 and TRBJ2-3; maybe TRBD2 (5 bases). This CDR3 is built from 14 residues. CDR1 and CDR2 from the germline V gene are SGHTA and FQGNSA. The germline V and J ends were trimmed by 5 bases and 8 bases, with 17 bases remaining between them. The CDR3 DNA sequence: TGTGCCAGCAGCCCCGGGGAATCTAGTGGTACGCAGTATTTT. Protein sequence: CASSPGESSGTQYF. Variable domain in full (rest from reference TRBV7-2 and TRBJ2-3): GAGVSQSPSNKVTEKGKDVELRCDPISGHTALYWYRQSLGQGLEFLIYFQGNSAPDKSGLPSDRFSAERTGGSVSTLTIQRTQQEDSAVYLCASSPGESSGTQYFGPGTRLTVL.

The V and J genes are TRBV20-1 and TRBJ1-2, with 7 nucleotides matching TRBD1. Looked up from germline, CDR1 is DFQATT and CDR2 is SNEGSKA (reference sequence). The V gene end was trimmed by 6 bases and the J gene end by 0 bases; junction bases not matched to a gene: 4. The CDR3 extends over 13 amino acids. This chain's CDR3 is CSARQGSNYGYTF. CDR3 nucleotide sequence: TGCAGTGCCCGACAGGGTTCTAACTATGGCTACACCTTC.

The V and J genes are TRBV11-1 and TRBJ1-1; D ambiguous. Trimming removed 5 bases from V and 8 bases from J, with 12 bases in between. Germline CDR1 SGHAT, CDR2 FQDESV (reference sequence). The CDR3 runs 12 residues. The DNA for the CDR3 is TGTGCCAGCAGCGCCTCGGGATTCGAAGCTTTCTTT. Protein: CASSASGFEAFF.

This clonotype showed up many times. The rearrangement links TRBV7-6 to TRBJ1-5; D unresolved. This CDR3 region has 15 residues. V was pared by 0 bases and J by 4 bases, with 10 bases between. Germline CDR1 is SGHVS and CDR2 is FNYEAQ. The CDR3, as DNA: TGTGCCAGCAGCTTAGCTCAGGCTCCGAATCAGCCCCAGCATTTT. Its protein is CASSLAQAPNQPQHF.

This chain uses TRBV7-6 with TRBJ2-5; tentative D call: TRBD2 (6 bases). The CDR3 consists of 14 residues. In germline, CDR1 is SGHVS, CDR2 FNYEAQ. V gave up 2 bases and J gave up 4 bases, with 11 bases separating them. CDR3 region: CASSLTGALETQYF. Written as DNA, the CDR3 is TGTGCCAGCAGCTTAACGGGAGCATTAGAGACCCAGTACTTC. Combining the CDR3 with reference TRBV7-6 and TRBJ2-5 gives the whole variable domain GAGVSQSPRYKVTKRGQDVALRCDPISGHVSLYWYRQALGQGPEFLTYFNYEAQQDKSGLPNDRFSAERPEGSISTLTIQRTEQRDSAMYRCASSLTGALETQYFGPGTRLLVL.

The chain carries TRBV6-5 and TRBJ2-5, with a possible D match to TRBD2 (5 bases). Germline CDR1 reads MNHEY; CDR2 reads SVGAGI. V lost 1 base to trimming and J lost 4 bases, with 16 bases between them. The CDR3 runs to 16 residues. CDR3 residues: CASSYFPSGWRETQYF. Written as DNA, the CDR3 is TGTGCCAGCAGTTACTTCCCATCGGGGTGGAGAGAGACCCAGTACTTC.

J is TRBJ2-1 and V is TRBV6-6, with D maybe TRBD1 (6 bases). V lost 6 bases, J lost 2 bases, and 17 bases lay in between. This CDR3 has 16 amino acids. CDR1 is MNHNY and CDR2 is SVGAGI in the germline V gene (reference sequence). CDR3 in amino acids: CASRTTGFGAYNEQFF. CDR3 DNA sequence: TGTGCCAGCAGAACCACAGGGTTCGGGGCCTACAATGAGCAGTTCTTC.

This chain uses TRBV20-1 with TRBJ2-6, with TRBD2 identical over 14 bases. Germline values: CDR1 DFQATT, CDR2 SNEGSKA (reference sequence). There are 18 residues in the CDR3. V lost 5 bases and J lost 0; bases outside the gene matches: 6. CDR3 DNA sequence: TGCAGTGCTGCGGGACTAGCGGGGGAAAGCTCTGGGGCCAACGTCCTGACTTTC. Its protein product is CSAAGLAGESSGANVLTF.

CDR3 in amino acids: CASLKSGNTYEQYF. CDR3 DNA sequence: TGTGCCAGCCTGAAGAGCGGGAACACCTACGAGCAGTACTTC. The chain carries TRBV2 and TRBJ2-7, with 7 bases aligning to TRBD2. From germline, CDR1 is SNHLY and CDR2 FYNNEI. V dropped 8 bases and J dropped 2; count of bases not matched to a gene: 9. The CDR3 contains 14 residues.

This clonotype was picked up a small number of times. J is TRBJ1-1 and V is TRBV6-5; 8 bases line up with TRBD1. With 4 bases clipped from V and 8 bases from J, the junction kept 18 bases outside the gene matches. The germline gives CDR1 MNHEY, CDR2 SVGAGI. The CDR3 is 17 residues long. For the CDR3, the DNA is TGTGCCAGCAGTTTTTTTTGGGGAGACAGGGGTTCCGGGGAAGCTTTCTTT. Translated, it gives CASSFFWGDRGSGEAFF.

This clonotype has more than one count but fewer than ten. The J gene is TRBJ2-3, the V gene TRBV7-2; 16 nucleotides align to TRBD2. V gave up 5 bases and J gave up 10 bases; unmatched junction bases: 9. The CDR3 totals 16 residues. Germline CDR1 reads SGHTA; CDR2 reads FQGNSA. Written as DNA, the CDR3 is TGTGCCAGCAGCCCGAGGGGACTAGCGGGGGGGATGGCGCAGTATTTT. Its translation: CASSPRGLAGGMAQYF.

This clonotype turned up a few times. This chain connects TRBV28 to TRBJ2-7; D might be TRBD1 (5 bases). The germline gives CDR1 MDHEN, CDR2 SYDVKM. The CDR3 has 15 amino acids. Deletions cut 6 bases from V and 2 bases from J, with 17 bases between. CDR3 region: CASSNPWGRAYEQYF. The DNA for the CDR3 is TGTGCCAGCAGCAACCCATGGGGCAGAGCCTACGAGCAGTACTTC.

The CDR3, as DNA: TGTGCCAGCAGTTTGGAGGGGGGTTCACCCCTCCACTTT. Translated: CASSLEGGSPLHF. The chain employs TRBV27 and TRBJ1-6, with TRBD1 as a possible D gene (6 bases). V lost 3 bases to trimming and J lost 9 bases, with 9 bases between them. The CDR3 runs to 13 residues. The germline V gene has CDR1 MNHEY and CDR2 SMNVEV (reference sequence).

The J gene is TRBJ2-3, the V gene TRBV24-1; D unclear. V shed 4 bases and J shed 0 bases, with 7 bases lying between them. CDR3 length equals 14 residues. CDR1 is KGHDR, CDR2 SFDVKD, per germline. Here the CDR3 reads CATSDRTSTDTQYF. The CDR3 DNA is TGTGCCACCAGTGACCGAACCAGCACAGATACGCAGTATTTT.

CDR3 protein: CASGRTASGKGNEQFF. CDR3 nucleotides: TGTGCCAGCGGTAGGACGGCCAGCGGGAAGGGGAATGAGCAGTTCTTC. The chain uses TRBV6-1 and TRBJ2-1; TRBD2 aligns across 7 bases. V lost 8 bases to trimming and J lost 7 bases; unmatched junction nucleotides: 17. The CDR3 sequence is 16 residues long. CDR1 and CDR2 from the germline V gene are MNHNS and SASEGT.

This rearrangement joins TRBV11-2 to TRBJ1-6; 11 bases agree with TRBD1. J lost 11 bases, V lost 8 bases, and 5 bases had no gene match. The CDR3 is 13 residues long. Germline values: CDR1 SGHAT, CDR2 FQNNGV. The CDR3 protein is CASGTGGGTPLHF. In DNA, the CDR3 is TGTGCCAGCGGGACAGGGGGTGGAACACCCCTCCACTTT. Filled out from reference TRBV11-2 and TRBJ1-6, the complete variable domain reads EAGVAQSPRYKIIEKRQSVAFWCNPISGHATLYWYQQILGQGPKLLIQFQNNGVVDDSQLPKDRFSAERLKGVDSTLKIQPAKLEDSAVYLCASGTGGGTPLHFGNGTRLTVT.

The rearrangement joins TRBV4-3 to TRBJ1-5, with D possibly matching TRBD1 (6 bases). V dropped 1 base and J dropped 7 bases, with 14 bases sitting between them. Germline values: CDR1 LGHNA, CDR2 YSLEER. The CDR3 is 15 residues long. This chain's CDR3 is CASSQVAQGKQPQHF. CDR3 nucleotides: TGCGCCAGCAGCCAAGTCGCCCAGGGGAAACAGCCCCAGCATTTT.

J is TRBJ2-3 and V is TRBV18; TRBD1 matches at 10 bases. CDR1 and CDR2 (germline): KGHSH, LQKENI. CDR3 length: 16 amino acids. The trim removed 3 bases at V and 0 bases at J, leaving 3 bases unmatched. The CDR3, as DNA: TGTGCCAGCTCACCTCTGGGACAGGGGAGCACAGATACGCAGTATTTT. It encodes CASSPLGQGSTDTQYF.

The rearrangement joins TRBV5-1 to TRBJ2-7, with D tentatively TRBD1 or TRBD2 (5 bases each). The CDR3 consists of 13 residues. From germline, CDR1 is SGHRS and CDR2 YFSETQ. V dropped 4 bases and J dropped 5 bases, with 13 bases sitting between them. The CDR3 is CASSPGVRDEQYF. For the CDR3, the DNA is TGCGCCAGCAGCCCCGGGGTCAGGGACGAGCAGTACTTC.

The chain has TRBV12-3 or TRBV12-4 and TRBJ2-7; D is possibly TRBD1 (6 bases). The CDR3 totals 14 residues. V was cut by 6 bases and J by 4 bases, with 16 bases left in between. This CDR3 reads CASSPTGIMYEQYF. The CDR3 nucleotides are TGTGCCAGCAGCCCTACAGGGATTATGTACGAGCAGTACTTC.

The rearrangement links TRBV5-6 to TRBJ2-2; 11 positions match TRBD2. The CDR3 totals 15 residues. Trimming removed 7 bases from V and 8 bases from J; junction bases left unmatched: 10. Germline CDR1 SGHDT, CDR2 YYEEEE. This CDR3 is CASSASGRIGGELFF. DNA for the CDR3: TGTGCCAGCTCCGCTAGCGGGAGGATCGGTGGGGAGCTGTTTTTT.

This clonotype has only a few counts. This rearrangement joins TRBV7-8 to TRBJ1-2; 8 positions agree with TRBD1. There are 17 residues in the CDR3. V lost 1 base and J lost 8; bases outside the gene matches: 15. CDR1 is SGHVS, CDR2 FQNEAQ, per germline. The CDR3 DNA follows: TGTGCCAGCAGCTTAGATGGCAGGGGGCTCTGGATTTACGGCTACACCTTC. Protein: CASSLDGRGLWIYGYTF.

CDR3 DNA: TGTGCCAGCAGCTTAGAATGGGGATTCTGGAACACTGAAGCTTTCTTT. Translating gives CASSLEWGFWNTEAFF. The chain carries TRBV7-2 and TRBJ1-1, with no clear D. V lost 1 base, J lost 1 base, and 13 bases lay in between. The CDR3 has 16 residues. Per the germline V gene, CDR1 is SGHTA and CDR2 is FQGNSA.

The chain has TRBV7-2 and TRBJ2-1; TRBD2 might be the D (6 bases). The V gene lost 3 bases and the J gene lost 11 bases, with 20 bases spanning the gap. In germline, CDR1 is SGHTA, CDR2 FQGNSA. This CDR3 contains 15 residues. The CDR3 region is CASSFGGALNHKQFF. The CDR3 DNA sequence: TGTGCCAGCAGCTTTGGCGGGGCCCTTAACCATAAGCAGTTCTTC.

This clonotype was observed a few times. The chain has TRBV7-6 and TRBJ1-1; 8 bases fit TRBD1. V shed 5 bases and J 6 bases; nucleotides not matched to a gene: 5. Germline CDR1 and CDR2: SGHVS and FNYEAQ. This CDR3 region has 13 residues. The CDR3 region is CASSGGQGPEAFF. The CDR3 DNA is TGTGCCAGCAGCGGCGGACAGGGCCCTGAAGCTTTCTTT.

The chain joins TRBV7-2 to TRBJ2-7; 11 bases agree with TRBD1. The CDR3 consists of 14 residues. Germline V gene lookup returns CDR1 SGHTA and CDR2 FQGNSA. Germline trimming cut 6 bases from V and 2 bases from J; bases unmatched to any gene: 3. The CDR3 here is CASRWDRGAYEQYF. For the CDR3, the DNA is TGTGCCAGCAGATGGGACAGGGGGGCCTACGAGCAGTACTTC.